This T cell receptor (beta chain) is drawn from a study of technical replicates of blood from several donors. This table comes from immunoSEQ multiplex PCR, and its TCRdb copy is limited to in-frame clones, with some not included. The data show about 13,000 clones, with roughly 77% seen just once and roughly 12% held by the top ten. This clone was observed once. CDR1 is SGHRS and CDR2 is YFSETQ in the germline V gene. V was trimmed by 4 bases and J by 2 bases, leaving 15 bases between them. The CDR3 runs 15 residues. The sequenced material came from PBMCs. The chain has TRBV5-1 and TRBJ2-5; TRBD2 is a possible D gene (6 bases). The TCR was taken from a human donor in good health. DNA for the CDR3: TGCGCCAGCAGCCCCGCCTGGGGAGGACAAGAGACCCAGTACTTC. Translation gives CASSPAWGGQETQYF.